Given below is one T cell receptor beta chain in context. Its specificity is unknown. This sample was included in a study of cytomegalovirus exposure and HLA in healthy donors. Study-wide results and caveats: An Asian-associated ancestry cluster reportedly showed fewer N-insertions than the approximately 650-donor mean in a later analysis.

Healthy people donating bone marrow made up the donors. There are 13 residues in the CDR3. V was shortened by 6 bases and J by 2 bases, with 10 bases between the two germline ends. Looked up from germline, CDR1 is MNHNS and CDR2 is SASEGT. The PCR used 60 Vbeta and 13 Jbeta primers. Assay: immunoSEQ multiplex PCR; the TCRdb copy retains only in-frame clones and omits some. The sample includes about 120,000 clones, 75% of them seen just once. Sequencing used PBMCs. The chain is built from TRBV6-1 and TRBJ1-2; D remains unclear. The sequence derives from a woman between 40 and 50 years old in good health and CMV-seropositive. CDR3 in DNA: TGTGCCAGCAGGAGGGAACGGAACTATGGCTACACCTTC. Translated, it gives CASRRERNYGYTF.